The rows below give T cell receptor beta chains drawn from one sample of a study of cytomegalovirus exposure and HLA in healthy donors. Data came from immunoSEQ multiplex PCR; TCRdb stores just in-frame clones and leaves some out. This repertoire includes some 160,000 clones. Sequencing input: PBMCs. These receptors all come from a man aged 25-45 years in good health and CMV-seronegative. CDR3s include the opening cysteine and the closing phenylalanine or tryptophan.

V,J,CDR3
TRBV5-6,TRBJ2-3,CASSLYGGQGTDTQYF
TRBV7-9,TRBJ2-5,CASSSLAESYQETQYF
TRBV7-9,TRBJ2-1,CASGEGLAGYRKDEQFF
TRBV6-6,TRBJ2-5,CASGGGAETQYF
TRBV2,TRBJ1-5,CASSEKGARGNQPQHF
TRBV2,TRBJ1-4,CASSRDRGPWEKLFF
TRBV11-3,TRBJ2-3,CASSLRQGLTDTQYF
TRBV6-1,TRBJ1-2,CASSEGLQRKTNYGYTF
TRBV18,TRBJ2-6,CASSSRDRGNSGANVLTF
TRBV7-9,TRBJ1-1,CASSPGGIGAFF
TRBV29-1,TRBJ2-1,CSVRGQGTGEQFF
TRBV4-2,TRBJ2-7,CASSRAGGLKGYEQYF